These 29 T cell receptor beta chains were sequenced from one sample in a study of Graves' ophthalmopathy and Graves' hyperthyroidism. From RNA, the CDR3 regions of TCR beta chains were amplified and sequenced. HTBI primers served in a first-round RT-PCR, which a second-round multiplex PCR followed. One entry per CDR3 protein results from TCRdb running MiXCR on the multiplex PCR reads. The sample has around 22,000 distinct CDR3 sequences; less than 50% are singletons. The sample was peripheral blood. The receptors come from an adult woman with stable Graves' hyperthyroidism.

The chain recombines TRBV7-2 with TRBJ2-3, with 7 bases fitting TRBD1. The length of the CDR3 is 15 residues. Trimming removed 5 bases from V and 0 bases from J; junction bases left unmatched: 5. Germline CDR1 SGHTA, CDR2 FQGNSA. CDR3 sequence (DNA): TGTGCCAGCAGCCCGACAGGGCCGAGCACAGATACGCAGTATTTT. It is translated as CASSPTGPSTDTQYF.

This clonotype occurred many times. V usage is TRBV2 and J usage is TRBJ2-5; 8 nucleotides agree with TRBD1. The germline CDR1 and CDR2 sequences are SNHLY and FYNNEI. Unmatched junction bases numbered 8, after V lost 6 bases and J lost 5 bases. The CDR3 totals 14 residues. CDR3 amino acids: CASRQGAILETQYF. For the CDR3, the DNA is TGTGCCAGCAGGCAGGGGGCAATCCTCGAGACCCAGTACTTC.

This sequence joins TRBV30 and TRBJ2-2; 7 bases match TRBD2. The CDR3 spans 15 residues. V was clipped by 5 bases and J by 5 bases; unmatched bases: 11. Germline lookup yields CDR1 GTSNPN and CDR2 SVGIG (reference sequence). The CDR3 protein is CAWSYGGGFTGELFF. The CDR3 bases are TGTGCCTGGTCGTACGGCGGGGGTTTTACCGGGGAGCTGTTTTTT.

Of note for this clonotype: It may be a read error: a sequence one base away is much more abundant. This likely comes from a read error, as the CDR3 has no conserved phenylalanine or tryptophan at its end. The chain joins TRBV18 to TRBJ2-6; TRBD1 matches 8 bases. Looked up from germline, CDR1 is KGHSH and CDR2 is LQKENI. The junction had 8 bases not matched to a gene; V was cut back by 5 bases and J by 2 bases. The CDR3 has 17 amino acids. CDR3 sequence reads: CASSSMQGAAGANVLTC. In nucleotides, the CDR3 is TGTGCCAGCTCAAGCATGCAGGGGGCAGCTGGGGCCAACGTCCTGACTTGC.

This clonotype was observed many times. V usage is TRBV4-1 and J usage is TRBJ2-7; 12 bases are shared with TRBD1. The germline V gene has CDR1 MGHRA and CDR2 YSYEKL. This CDR3 has 15 residues. V shed 3 bases and J 3 bases; nucleotides not matched to a gene: 3. CDR3: CASSQGQGAIYEQYF. The CDR3, as DNA: TGCGCCAGCAGCCAGGGACAGGGGGCTATCTACGAGCAGTACTTC.

Points on this clonotype: A read error may be the cause here, since a much bigger clone is one base away. The conserved phenylalanine or tryptophan is not found at the CDR3 terminus, so this likely reflects a read error. J is TRBJ2-7 and V is TRBV18, with TRBD1 matching over 12 bases. CDR1 KGHSH and CDR2 LQKENI come from the germline V gene. J lost 2 bases, V lost 5 bases, and 4 bases had no gene match. The CDR3 loop spans 15 amino acids. The CDR3 nucleotides read TGTGCCAGCTCATCGGGACAGGGGGCCGCCTACGAGCAGTACTTA. Translated: CASSSGQGAAYEQYL.

The count of this clonotype is one. The genes are TRBV12-3 or TRBV12-4 and TRBJ2-7, with a possible D match to TRBD1 (6 bases). Trimming shortened V by 8 bases and J by 3 bases, and 23 bases separated the two germline ends. This CDR3 contains 16 residues. CDR3 amino acids: CASGKRDTGVVYEQYF. DNA for the CDR3: TGTGCCAGCGGAAAGAGGGACACCGGGGTCGTCTACGAGCAGTACTTC.

This chain connects TRBV7-8 to TRBJ1-5; no clear D. The V gene lost 4 bases and the J gene lost 12 bases, with 22 bases spanning the gap. Germline V lookup: CDR1 SGHVS, CDR2 FQNEAQ. The CDR3 loop spans 15 amino acids. CDR3 sequence reads: CASSYVEAAIILQHF. In DNA, the CDR3 is TGTGCCAGCAGCTACGTTGAGGCGGCGATTATCCTCCAGCATTTT.

The chain recombines TRBV5-1 with TRBJ2-1, with D perhaps given as TRBD1 or TRBD2 (6 bases each). V shed 7 bases and J shed 12 bases, with 17 bases lying between them. The CDR3 is 12 amino acids. The germline CDR1 and CDR2 sequences are SGHRS and YFSETQ. This chain's CDR3 is CASAGEADTQFF. CDR3 DNA: TGCGCCAGCGCAGGGGAGGCAGATACGCAGTTCTTC.

The chain is built from TRBV20-1 and TRBJ2-7; D gene ambiguous. With 2 bases removed from V and 4 bases from J, the gap between germline ends came to 0 bases. The CDR3 extends over 9 amino acids. Germline V CDR1 and CDR2: DFQATT, SNEGSKA (reference sequence). The CDR3 DNA sequence: TGCAGTGCTAGATACGAGCAGTACTTC. The encoded protein is CSARYEQYF.

The chain combines TRBV5-4 with TRBJ1-2; TRBD1 agrees at 10 bases. The CDR3 extends over 13 amino acids. V shed 9 bases, J shed 8 bases, and the junction held 10 bases outside the gene matches. Germline assignment: CDR1 SGHNT and CDR2 YYREEE (reference sequence). The DNA of the CDR3 is TGTGCCACAGAGGACAGGGGGAAGTGGGGCTACACCTTC. This sequence encodes CATEDRGKWGYTF.

This chain uses TRBV5-6 with TRBJ2-7, with D uncertain. Per germline, CDR1 SGHDT and CDR2 YYEEEE. The CDR3 is made up of 15 amino acids. The V end was cut by 6 bases, the J end by 7 bases, with 23 bases between. CDR3 protein: CASTRLRQNTGEQYF. CDR3 nucleotide sequence: TGTGCCAGCACCCGCTTGCGGCAGAACACCGGGGAGCAGTACTTC.

On this clonotype: One end of the junction is discordant with germline, which a read error may explain. The chain links TRBV28 to TRBJ2-5, with D possibly matching TRBD2 (6 bases). The CDR3 is 13 residues long. Germline V gene lookup returns CDR1 MDHEN and CDR2 SYDVKM. CDR3 nucleotides: TGTGCCAGCAGTTTAGGGGGGAGAGGGACCCAATACTTC. Its protein product is CASSLGGRGTQYF.

This clonotype was counted at least ten times. The chain recombines TRBV19 with TRBJ1-4; tentatively, D is TRBD1 (5 bases). The CDR3 runs to 14 residues. V lost 7 bases, J lost 9 bases, and 18 bases lay in between. In germline, CDR1 is LNHDA, CDR2 SQIVND (reference sequence). DNA for the CDR3: TGTGCCAGTACCGGGCGGGACGGAAGAAAAAAACTGTTTTTT. This codes for CASTGRDGRKKLFF.

This CDR3 reads CASVGRPDTQYF. The CDR3 nucleotides read TGTGCTAGCGTGGGTCGTCCAGATACGCAGTATTTT. The chain is built from TRBV28 and TRBJ2-3, with D possibly being TRBD2 (5 bases). Germline-derived CDR1 and CDR2 are MDHEN and SYDVKM. This CDR3 comprises 12 residues. The full variable domain, in which reference TRBV28 and TRBJ2-3 provide the parts outside the CDR3, is DVKVTQSSRYLVKRTGEKVFLECVQDMDHENMFWYRQDPGLGLRLIYFSYDVKMKEKGDIPEGYSVSREKKERFSLILESASTNQTSMYLCASVGRPDTQYFGPGTRLTVL.

This clonotype has ten or more counts. This sequence joins TRBV7-2 and TRBJ1-2, with 11 bases that match TRBD1. The CDR3 has 17 residues. Germline V CDR1 and CDR2: SGHTA, FQGNSA. V shed 1 base and J 8 bases; nucleotides not matched to a gene: 12. CDR3 sequence reads: CASSLGDRGGRVRGYTF. For the CDR3, the DNA is TGTGCCAGCAGCTTAGGGGACAGGGGGGGGCGGGTCCGGGGCTACACCTTC.

This chain joins TRBV5-1 and TRBJ2-4, with D possibly TRBD1 on 5 matching bases. V gave up 2 bases and J gave up 5 bases, with 11 bases separating them. This CDR3 is 14 amino acids long. Germline V gene data show CDR1 as SGHRS and CDR2 as YFSETQ. The CDR3 DNA reads TGCGCCAGCAGCTTACGGCAGGGTGAAAACATTCAGTACTTC. Translating gives CASSLRQGENIQYF.

By sample share, this clonotype is medium-sized. The chain is built from TRBV10-3 and TRBJ2-7; D ambiguous. Germline V gives CDR1 ENHRY, CDR2 SYGVKD. This CDR3 is 16 amino acids long. Trimming pared 2 bases from V and 2 bases from J, leaving 16 bases between. CDR3 loop: CAISEPQWAATYEQYF. In nucleotides, the CDR3 is TGTGCCATCAGTGAGCCCCAATGGGCGGCAACCTACGAGCAGTACTTC.

This chain connects TRBV7-2 to TRBJ1-2; D gene unclear. In germline, CDR1 is SGHTA, CDR2 FQGNSA. This CDR3 region has 14 residues. The germline V and J ends were trimmed by 2 bases and 7 bases, with 14 bases remaining between them. CDR3 coding DNA: TGTGCCAGCAGCTTATTCGAGGGTTGGGGTGGCTACACCTTC. This codes for CASSLFEGWGGYTF.

This clonotype is medium-sized (0.01 to 0.1%) in the sample. V is TRBV7-6 and J is TRBJ1-1; TRBD1 aligns across 7 bases. Germline V CDR1 and CDR2: SGHVS, FNYEAQ. The CDR3 spans 15 residues. J gave up 0 bases and V 5 bases, and 6 bases lay outside the gene matches. CDR3 sequence (DNA): TGTGCCAGCAGCACGGGACAGCAGATGAACACTGAAGCTTTCTTT. Its protein product is CASSTGQQMNTEAFF.

Worth noting for this clonotype: The junction departs from germline at one end; a sequencing error may be responsible. The V gene is TRBV11-2, the J gene TRBJ1-2; D call uncertain. Germline assignment: CDR1 SGHAT and CDR2 FQNNGV. CDR3 length: 11 residues. The CDR3 sequence is CASSLYSDYTF. The CDR3 nucleotides are TGCGCCAGCAGCTTGTACTCCGACTACACCTTC.

This clonotype rates as medium-sized. CDR3 sequence: CATRNYRQGEGTGELFF. Written as DNA, the CDR3 is TGTGCCACCAGAAACTATCGACAGGGGGAAGGCACCGGGGAGCTGTTTTTT. This chain joins TRBV24-1 and TRBJ2-2, with TRBD1 identical over 9 bases. The CDR3 loop spans 17 amino acids. The germline CDR1 and CDR2 sequences are KGHDR and SFDVKD. J lost 4 bases, V lost 7 bases, and 12 bases had no gene match.

In its sample, this clonotype is medium-sized (0.01 to 0.1%). This chain links TRBV29-1 with TRBJ2-7, with a possible D match to TRBD1 (6 bases). The CDR3 runs to 14 residues. Germline CDR1 is SQVTM and CDR2 is ANQGSEA. The ends were cut back, 5 bases at V and 0 bases at J, with 14 bases in the middle. CDR3 amino acids: CSVIRQAYSYEQYF. CDR3 coding DNA: TGCAGCGTTATAAGACAGGCATACTCCTACGAGCAGTACTTC.

V and J are TRBV5-4 and TRBJ2-7; tentatively, D is TRBD2 (5 bases). The CDR3 extends over 15 amino acids. Germline V CDR1 and CDR2: SGHNT, YYREEE (reference sequence). V was pared by 0 bases and J by 0 bases, with 10 bases between. The CDR3 region has the DNA TGTGCCAGCAGCTTGGGGCTAGAGGGCTCCTACGAGCAGTACTTC. Translation: CASSLGLEGSYEQYF.

This clonotype was seen repeatedly, ten times or more. The chain combines TRBV28 with TRBJ2-2; 9 bases are a match to TRBD2. This CDR3 has 15 amino acids. Per germline, CDR1 MDHEN and CDR2 SYDVKM. V lost 5 bases, J lost 7 bases, and 8 bases stayed unmatched. CDR3 nucleotide sequence: TGTGCCAGCAGTCCGCTGGCGGGAGGGGTCGGGGAGCTGTTTTTT. It yields the protein CASSPLAGGVGELFF.

This clonotype was observed at least ten times. V is TRBV7-2 and J is TRBJ1-2, with a weak D call TRBD1 (6 bases). The CDR3 extends over 17 amino acids. V was shortened by 1 base and J by 8 bases, with 23 bases between the two germline ends. Germline V gives CDR1 SGHTA, CDR2 FQGNSA. The CDR3: CASSLGDKGGRVRGYTF. The CDR3 DNA sequence: TGTGCCAGCAGCTTAGGGGACAAGGGGGGGCGGGTCCGGGGCTACACCTTC. The whole variable domain, filled in from reference TRBV7-2 and TRBJ1-2, reads GAGVSQSPSNKVTEKGKDVELRCDPISGHTALYWYRQSLGQGLEFLIYFQGNSAPDKSGLPSDRFSAERTGGSVSTLTIQRTQQEDSAVYLCASSLGDKGGRVRGYTFGSGTRLTVV.

J is TRBJ2-7 and V is TRBV7-2, with 7 nucleotides matching TRBD2. Losses at the gene ends were 5 bases for V and 6 bases for J; bases not matched to a gene: 13. The CDR3 is 15 amino acids. Germline values: CDR1 SGHTA, CDR2 FQGNSA. CDR3 sequence: CASSRKVAGEVEQYF. CDR3 in DNA: TGTGCCAGCAGCCGCAAGGTGGCGGGAGAAGTCGAGCAGTACTTC.

By sample fraction, this clonotype is medium-sized. CDR3 region: CASSVGGRRNTEAFF. The CDR3 coding sequence is TGTGCCAGCAGCGTAGGAGGCAGGAGGAACACTGAAGCTTTCTTT. The chain combines TRBV9 with TRBJ1-1; D not certain. Germline V gene data show CDR1 as SGDLS and CDR2 as YYNGEE. With 0 bases removed from V and 1 base from J, the gap between germline ends came to 10 bases. The CDR3 length is 15 residues.

This clonotype was counted at least ten times. The chain links TRBV6-2 or TRBV6-3 to TRBJ2-7, with TRBD2 matching over 14 bases. CDR1 is MNHEY and CDR2 is SVGEGT in the germline V gene. The CDR3 is 17 amino acids. Germline trimming cut 2 bases from V and 13 bases from J; bases unmatched to any gene: 16. The CDR3 DNA follows: TGTGCCAGCAGTTACGGGAACGAGGGGACTAGCGGGGGTCCGGGATACTTC. Its translation: CASSYGNEGTSGGPGYF.